This T cell receptor beta chain originates from a study of breast tumors, draining lymph nodes, adjacent tissues. Overall study findings and caveats: Luminal-like breast cancer showed significantly greater tumor-nontumor repertoire similarity than basal-like breast cancer did. Findings are consistent with lymph node origin and intratumoral expansion of most tumor T cells. The lymph node origin of tumor T cells was framed as consistent with a hypothesis, not demonstrated. Tumor repertoires ranked between lymph nodes and nontumor tissue in diversity, with V and J gene preferences.

The table lists this clonotype with many counts. Its target is not known. Each CDR3 protein gets one entry after TCRdb re-called the multiplex PCR reads with MiXCR. The repertoire holds 20,000 or so distinct CDR3 sequences, with 25% to 40% as singletons. This CDR3 is built from 17 residues. Sequenced input: breast tumor tissue. This chain connects TRBV3-2 to TRBJ2-1; TRBD2, the D gene given by the table, was not confirmed from the DNA. TRBV3-2 is marked as a pseudogene. The receptor's source is a female donor with breast cancer. Some clones in this sample may be carry-over from other donors' samples. CDR3 amino acids: CASSQDKGSGRINEQFF. CDR3 DNA: TGTGCCAGCAGCCAAGATAAAGGGAGCGGGAGGATTAATGAGCAGTTCTTC.